Only a few counts were recorded for the clone carrying this T cell receptor (beta chain). What it recognizes is unknown. CDR3 regions of TCR beta were amplified from RNA transcripts. Investigators did first-round RT-PCR with HTBI primers, then second-round multiplex PCR. TCRdb reprocessed the multiplex PCR reads via MiXCR and lists one record per CDR3 protein. Of just over 400,000 distinct CDR3 sequences in the sample, about 21% were seen once. These data come from a study of Graves' ophthalmopathy and Graves' hyperthyroidism. General study points: A model built from 13 signatures distinguished ophthalmopathy from stable hyperthyroidism with roughly 90% sensitivity and about 81% specificity.

Stable hyperthyroidism meant no ophthalmopathy within 18 months of follow-up. Aged 18 to 65, hyperthyroidism patients had been newly diagnosed, with under 2 months' duration. Exclusion applied to patients with other autoimmune diseases, uncontrolled infections, pregnancy or lactation. Sequenced input: peripheral blood. This receptor was identified in a woman aged 18 to 35 with stable Graves' hyperthyroidism.

Written as DNA, the CDR3 is TGTGCCAGCAGGGGAGCGGGCGAAGGCTACACCTTC. Translated, it gives CASRGAGEGYTF. V gene TRBV2 combines with J gene TRBJ1-2, with D hard to call. CDR1 is SNHLY, CDR2 FYNNEI, per germline. The CDR3 contains 12 residues. Trimming took off 6 bases at V and 8 bases at J, with 13 bases between the two ends. Using reference TRBV2 and TRBJ1-2 for the parts outside the CDR3, the full variable domain is EPEVTQTPSHQVTQMGQEVILRCVPISNHLYFYWYRQILGQKVEFLVSFYNNEISEKSEIFDDQFSVERPDGSNFTLKIRSTKLEDSAMYFCASRGAGEGYTFGSGTRLTVV.